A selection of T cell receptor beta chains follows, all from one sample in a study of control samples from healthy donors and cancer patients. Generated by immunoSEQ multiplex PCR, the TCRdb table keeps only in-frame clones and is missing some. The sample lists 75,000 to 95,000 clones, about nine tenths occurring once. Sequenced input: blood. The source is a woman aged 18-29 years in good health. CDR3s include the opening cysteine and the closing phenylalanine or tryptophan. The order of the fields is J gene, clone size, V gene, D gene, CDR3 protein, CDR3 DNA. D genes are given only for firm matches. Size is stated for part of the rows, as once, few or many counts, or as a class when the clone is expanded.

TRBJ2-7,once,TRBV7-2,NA,CASSLAVSGPYEQYF,TGTGCCAGCAGCTTAGCGGTCTCAGGGCCCTACGAGCAGTACTTC
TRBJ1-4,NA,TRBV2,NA,CASRGRTGPEEKLFF,TGTGCCAGCAGAGGACGTACAGGGCCTGAGGAAAAACTGTTTTTT
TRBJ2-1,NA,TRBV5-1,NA,CASSLGTTVGEQFF,TGCGCCAGCAGCTTGGGGACTACCGTGGGTGAGCAGTTCTTC
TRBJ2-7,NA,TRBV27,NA,CASKRSDYEQYF,TGTGCCAGCAAACGATCGGATTACGAGCAGTACTTC
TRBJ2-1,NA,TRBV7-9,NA,CASSLATPTMVQFF,TGTGCCAGCAGCTTAGCTACTCCTACAATGGTGCAGTTCTTC
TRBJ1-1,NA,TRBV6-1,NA,CASSERGVGWAFF,TGTGCCAGCAGTGAACGTGGGGTGGGTTGGGCTTTCTTT
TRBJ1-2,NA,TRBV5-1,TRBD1,CASTAGGGYGYTF,TGCGCCAGCACGGCAGGGGGTGGCTATGGCTACACCTTC
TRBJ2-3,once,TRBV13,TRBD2,CASTSSGGADTQYF,TGTGCCAGCACTTCTAGCGGGGGGGCGGATACGCAGTATTTT
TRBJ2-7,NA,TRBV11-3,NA,CASSLSPNYEQYF,TGTGCCAGCAGCTTAAGTCCAAACTACGAGCAGTACTTC
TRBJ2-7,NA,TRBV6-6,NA,CASRPRTNYEQYF,TGTGCCAGCAGACCGCGAACAAACTACGAGCAGTACTTC
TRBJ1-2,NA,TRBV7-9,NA,CASSLQAFDGYTF,TGTGCCAGCAGCTTACAGGCATTTGATGGCTACACCTTC
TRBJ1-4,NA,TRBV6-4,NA,CATPRGRTNEKLFF,TGTGCCACGCCGAGGGGGAGGACTAATGAAAAACTGTTTTTT
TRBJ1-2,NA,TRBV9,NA,CASSVLAESTNYGYTF,TGTGCCAGCAGCGTACTGGCGGAATCCACTAACTATGGCTACACCTTC
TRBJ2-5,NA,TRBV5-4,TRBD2,CASSLDSGGTQETQYF,TGTGCCAGCAGCTTGGATAGCGGGGGGACTCAAGAGACCCAGTACTTC
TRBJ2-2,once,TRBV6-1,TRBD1,CASSEFLTGGAGELFF,TGTGCCAGCAGTGAGTTCTTGACAGGGGGAGCGGGGGAGCTGTTTTTT
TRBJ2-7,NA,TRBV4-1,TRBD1,CASSHIQGTVSYEQYF,TGCGCCAGCAGCCATATCCAAGGGACAGTTTCCTACGAGCAGTACTTC
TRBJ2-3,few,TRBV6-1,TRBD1,CASSEGAGTGSTDTQYF,TGTGCCAGCAGTGAAGGGGCCGGGACAGGGTCCACAGATACGCAGTATTTT
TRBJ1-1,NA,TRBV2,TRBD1,CASSEDRRAEAFF,TGTGCCAGCAGCGAGGACAGGCGGGCTGAAGCTTTCTTT
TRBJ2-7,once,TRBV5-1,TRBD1,CASSVRTGAVSYEQYF,TGCGCCAGCAGCGTCAGGACAGGGGCCGTTTCCTACGAGCAGTACTTC
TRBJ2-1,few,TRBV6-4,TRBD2,CASSSGSSYNEQFF,TGTGCCAGCAGTAGCGGGAGCTCCTACAATGAGCAGTTCTTC
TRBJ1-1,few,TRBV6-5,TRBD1,CASSYSGDRPTEAFF,TGTGCCAGCAGTTACTCCGGGGACAGGCCCACTGAAGCTTTCTTT
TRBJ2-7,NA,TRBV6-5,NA,CAASGPDTSYEQYF,TGTGCCGCCAGCGGTCCCGACACCTCCTACGAGCAGTACTTC
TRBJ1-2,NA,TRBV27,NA,CASSPSLQGGNGYTF,TGTGCCAGCAGTCCTAGCCTTCAGGGAGGTAATGGCTACACCTTC
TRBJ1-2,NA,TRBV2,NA,CASSAPSDRRDGYTF,TGTGCCAGCAGTGCGCCTAGCGACAGAAGAGATGGCTACACCTTC
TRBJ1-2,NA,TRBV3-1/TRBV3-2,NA,CASSLEPEYGYTF,TGTGCCAGCAGCTTGGAGCCCGAATATGGCTACACCTTC
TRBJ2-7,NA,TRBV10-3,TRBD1,CAISVLRDSSYEQYF,TGTGCCATCAGTGTCCTCCGGGACAGCTCGTACGAGCAGTACTTC
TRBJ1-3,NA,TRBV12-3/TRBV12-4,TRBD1,CASSRQGGNTIYF,TGTGCCAGCAGTCGACAGGGCGGAAACACCATATATTTT
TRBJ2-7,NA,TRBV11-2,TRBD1,CASSQFRGTGGNYEQYF,TGTGCCAGCAGCCAATTTAGGGGGACAGGGGGTAACTACGAGCAGTACTTC
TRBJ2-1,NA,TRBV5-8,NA,CASSRIWGTTRGNEQFF,TGTGCCAGCAGCCGGATTTGGGGAACTACCCGAGGAAATGAGCAGTTCTTC
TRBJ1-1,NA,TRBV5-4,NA,CASSSETGGLWAEAFF,TGTGCCAGCAGCTCGGAAACGGGGGGGCTTTGGGCTGAAGCTTTCTTT
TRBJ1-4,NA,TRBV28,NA,CASSSSEGRTNEKLFF,TGTGCCAGCAGTTCTTCTGAGGGACGAACTAATGAAAAACTGTTTTTT
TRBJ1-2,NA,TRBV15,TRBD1,CATSRDRTGGYTF,TGTGCCACCAGCAGAGATCGGACAGGCGGCTACACCTTC
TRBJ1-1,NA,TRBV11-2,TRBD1,CASSSPQGAEAFF,TGTGCCAGCAGCTCACCCCAGGGGGCTGAAGCTTTCTTT
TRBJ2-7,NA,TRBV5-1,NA,CASSQGRGLYEQYF,TGCGCCAGCAGCCAGGGGAGGGGTCTCTACGAGCAGTACTTC
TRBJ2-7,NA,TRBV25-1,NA,CASSVGGAGVHYEQYF,TGTGCCAGCAGTGTTGGAGGTGCGGGTGTCCATTACGAGCAGTACTTC
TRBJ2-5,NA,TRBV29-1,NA,CSVDTGRETQYF,TGCAGCGTTGATACGGGTAGGGAGACCCAGTACTTC
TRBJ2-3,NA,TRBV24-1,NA,CATSDLWETSTDTQYF,TGTGCCACCAGTGATTTATGGGAGACTAGCACAGATACGCAGTATTTT
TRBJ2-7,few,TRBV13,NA,CASRTQGRSSYEQYF,TGTGCCAGCAGGACCCAGGGGAGAAGCTCCTACGAGCAGTACTTC
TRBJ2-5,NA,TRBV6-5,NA,CASRFGGGETQYF,TGTGCCAGCAGATTTGGGGGTGGAGAGACCCAGTACTTC
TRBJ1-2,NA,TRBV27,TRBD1,CASSSRGTGNYGYTF,TGTGCCAGCAGTTCCAGAGGGACAGGGAACTATGGCTACACCTTC
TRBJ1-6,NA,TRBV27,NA,CASSYDLQRLYNSPLHF,TGTGCCAGCAGTTACGACTTGCAGAGACTGTATAATTCACCCCTCCACTTT
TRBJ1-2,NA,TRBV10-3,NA,CAIGAPGGSDGYTF,TGTGCCATCGGAGCCCCGGGGGGATCGGATGGCTACACCTTC
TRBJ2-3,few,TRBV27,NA,CASSLLVSPDTQYF,TGTGCCAGCAGCTTATTAGTATCGCCAGATACGCAGTATTTT
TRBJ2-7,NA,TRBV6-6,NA,CASSSLYEQYF,TGTGCCAGCAGTTCGCTTTACGAGCAGTACTTC
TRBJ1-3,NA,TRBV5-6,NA,CASSLETSVRGFGNTIYF,TGTGCCAGCAGCTTGGAAACGTCGGTCAGGGGATTTGGAAACACCATATATTTT
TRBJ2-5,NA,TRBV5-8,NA,CASSLLQSETQYF,TGTGCCAGCAGCTTGTTGCAGTCGGAGACCCAGTACTTC